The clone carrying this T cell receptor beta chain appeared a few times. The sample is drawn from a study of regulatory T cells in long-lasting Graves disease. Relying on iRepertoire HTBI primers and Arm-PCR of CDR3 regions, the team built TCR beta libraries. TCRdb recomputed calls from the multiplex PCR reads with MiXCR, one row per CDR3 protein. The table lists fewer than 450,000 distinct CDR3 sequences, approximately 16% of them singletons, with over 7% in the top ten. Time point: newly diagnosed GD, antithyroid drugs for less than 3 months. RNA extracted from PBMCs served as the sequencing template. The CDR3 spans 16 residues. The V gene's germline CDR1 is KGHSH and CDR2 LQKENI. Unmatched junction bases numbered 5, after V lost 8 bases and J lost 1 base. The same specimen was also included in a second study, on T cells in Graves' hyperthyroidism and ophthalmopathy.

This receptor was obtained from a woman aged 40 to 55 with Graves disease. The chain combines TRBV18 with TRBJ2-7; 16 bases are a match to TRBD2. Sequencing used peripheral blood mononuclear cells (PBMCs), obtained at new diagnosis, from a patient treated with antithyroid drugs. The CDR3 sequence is CASPGLAGGGSYEQYF. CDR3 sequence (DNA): TGTGCCAGCCCGGGACTAGCGGGAGGGGGATCCTACGAGCAGTACTTC.